The 5 T cell receptor beta chains reported below all come from one sample, sequenced in a study of blood T cell repertoires in COVID-19. Sequenced by immunoSEQ multiplex PCR; TCRdb stores in-frame clones only, minus some. The sample shows about 220,000 clones, 80% to 85% of them seen only once. Sequences were obtained from peripheral blood. The receptors originated from a woman aged 55-70 years with acute or convalescent COVID-19.

The CDR3 region is CASSSWSYEAFF. The DNA for the CDR3 is TGTGCCAGCAGCTCATGGTCCTATGAAGCTTTCTTT. The rearrangement links TRBV5-6 to TRBJ1-1, with D unresolved. The germline gives CDR1 SGHDT, CDR2 YYEEEE. V was trimmed by 3 bases and J by 7 bases, leaving 10 bases between them. This CDR3 comprises 12 residues.

V gene TRBV6-6 combines with J gene TRBJ1-2; 7 nucleotides agree with TRBD1. Germline values: CDR1 MNHNY, CDR2 SVGAGI (reference sequence). With V trimmed by 10 bases and J by 8 bases, 7 bases remained unmatched. CDR3 size: 11 residues. CDR3: CATAIQGGYTF. The CDR3 DNA is TGTGCCACAGCCATACAGGGGGGCTACACCTTC.

The gene calls are TRBV5-1 and TRBJ1-3; D remains unclear. CDR3 length: 14 residues. The germline gives CDR1 SGHRS, CDR2 YFSETQ. The V gene lost 0 bases and the J gene lost 3 bases, with 7 bases spanning the gap. In nucleotides, the CDR3 is TGCGCCAGCAGCTTGGCCTCCCTTGGAAACACCATATATTTT. Encoded protein: CASSLASLGNTIYF.

With regard to this clone: Other DNA sequences in the sample encode the same CDR3. This chain joins TRBV6-5 and TRBJ1-1; maybe TRBD1 (5 bases). From germline, CDR1 is MNHEY and CDR2 SVGAGI. CDR3 size: 13 residues. V was cut by 2 bases and J by 4 bases, with 8 bases left in between. This CDR3 is CASSYVGATEAFF. The CDR3 coding sequence is TGTGCCAGCAGTTACGTTGGGGCCACTGAAGCTTTCTTT.

V gene TRBV7-3 combines with J gene TRBJ2-2; a possible D gene is TRBD2 (5 bases). Trimming stripped 5 bases from V and 7 bases from J, with 11 bases between. The CDR3 is 13 residues long. Germline V gives CDR1 SGHTA, CDR2 FQGTGA. The CDR3 spells CASSPGRGGELFF. The CDR3 nucleotides read TGTGCCAGCAGCCCCGGCCGGGGCGGGGAGCTGTTTTTT.